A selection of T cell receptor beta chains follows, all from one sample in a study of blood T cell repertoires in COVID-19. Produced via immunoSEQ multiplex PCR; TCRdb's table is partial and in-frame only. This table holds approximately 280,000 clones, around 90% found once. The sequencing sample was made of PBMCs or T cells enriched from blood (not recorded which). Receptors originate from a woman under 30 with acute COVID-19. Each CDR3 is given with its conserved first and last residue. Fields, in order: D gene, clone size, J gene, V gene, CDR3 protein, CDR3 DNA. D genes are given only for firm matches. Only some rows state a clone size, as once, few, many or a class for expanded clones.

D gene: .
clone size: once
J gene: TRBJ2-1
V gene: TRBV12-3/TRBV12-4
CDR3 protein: CASSFSLGEQFF
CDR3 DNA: TGTGCCAGCAGTTTCAGTTTGGGCGAGCAGTTCTTC

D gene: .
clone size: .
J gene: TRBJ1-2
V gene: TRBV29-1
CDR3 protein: CSGLGGSDYGYTF
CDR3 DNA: TGCAGCGGCCTAGGGGGATCGGACTATGGCTACACCTTC

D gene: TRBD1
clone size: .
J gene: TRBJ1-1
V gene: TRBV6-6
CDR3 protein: CASSYSHRGSTEAFF
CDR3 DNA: TGTGCCAGCAGTTACTCTCACAGGGGGAGCACTGAAGCTTTCTTT

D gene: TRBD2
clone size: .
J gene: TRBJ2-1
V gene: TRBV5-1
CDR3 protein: CASSLFRGSGRSYNEQFF
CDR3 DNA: TGCGCCAGCAGCTTGTTTAGGGGTAGCGGGCGTTCCTACAATGAGCAGTTCTTC

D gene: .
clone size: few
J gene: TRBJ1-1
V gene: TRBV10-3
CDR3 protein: CAISEQQNTEAFF
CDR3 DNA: TGTGCCATCAGTGAACAGCAGAACACTGAAGCTTTCTTT

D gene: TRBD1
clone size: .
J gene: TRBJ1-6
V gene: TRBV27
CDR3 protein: CASSRKPTGVTSYNSPLHF
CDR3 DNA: TGTGCCAGCAGCCGCAAGCCGACAGGGGTTACTTCCTATAATTCACCCCTCCACTTT

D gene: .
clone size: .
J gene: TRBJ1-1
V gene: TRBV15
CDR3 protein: CATSRNPGHENTEAFF
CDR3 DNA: TGTGCCACCAGCAGAAATCCGGGACATGAGAACACTGAAGCTTTCTTT

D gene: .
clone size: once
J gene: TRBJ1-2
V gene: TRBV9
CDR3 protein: CASSVNQGPLTTYGYTF
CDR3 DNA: TGTGCCAGCAGCGTAAATCAGGGTCCTCTAACCACCTATGGCTACACCTTC

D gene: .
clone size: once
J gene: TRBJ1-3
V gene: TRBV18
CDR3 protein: CASSPTGSGNTIYF
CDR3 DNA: TGTGCCAGCTCACCAACAGGCTCTGGAAACACCATATATTTT

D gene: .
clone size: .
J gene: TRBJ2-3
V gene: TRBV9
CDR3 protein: CASSVERSSTDTQYF
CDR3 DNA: TGTGCCAGCAGCGTAGAGCGTAGTAGCACAGATACGCAGTATTTT

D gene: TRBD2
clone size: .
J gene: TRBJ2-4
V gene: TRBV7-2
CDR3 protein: CASSAGGATPHIQYF
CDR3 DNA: TGTGCCAGCAGCGCGGGGGGGGCTACGCCCCACATTCAGTACTTC

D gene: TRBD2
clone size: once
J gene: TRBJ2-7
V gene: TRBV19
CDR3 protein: CASSAELAGGLRSYEQYF
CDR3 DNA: TGTGCCAGTAGTGCGGAACTAGCGGGAGGACTAAGGAGTTACGAGCAGTACTTC

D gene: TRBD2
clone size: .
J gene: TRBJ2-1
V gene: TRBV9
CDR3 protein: CASSVGGSGRGVRNEQFF
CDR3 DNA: TGTGCCAGCAGCGTAGGCGGTAGCGGGAGAGGGGTTCGCAATGAGCAGTTCTTC

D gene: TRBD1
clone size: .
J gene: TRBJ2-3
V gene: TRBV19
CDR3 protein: CASSIDRATDTQYF
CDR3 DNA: TGTGCCAGTAGTATCGACAGGGCCACAGATACGCAGTATTTT

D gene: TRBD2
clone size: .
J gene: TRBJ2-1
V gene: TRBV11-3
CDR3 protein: CASSLRREAKSSYNEQFF
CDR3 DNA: TGTGCCAGCAGCTTACGGCGGGAGGCTAAGAGCTCCTACAATGAGCAGTTCTTC

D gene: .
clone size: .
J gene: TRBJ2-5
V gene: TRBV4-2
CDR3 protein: CASSQDLEGAGTQYF
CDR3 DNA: TGTGCCAGCAGCCAAGATCTGGAGGGAGCCGGGACCCAGTACTTC

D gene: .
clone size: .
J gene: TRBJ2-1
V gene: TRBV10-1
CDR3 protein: CASIRREQFF
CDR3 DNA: TGCGCCAGCATTAGGCGGGAGCAGTTCTTC

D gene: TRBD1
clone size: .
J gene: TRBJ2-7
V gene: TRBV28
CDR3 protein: CASSLEGQGRYEQYF
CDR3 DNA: TGTGCCAGCAGTTTAGAGGGACAGGGTCGCTACGAGCAGTACTTC

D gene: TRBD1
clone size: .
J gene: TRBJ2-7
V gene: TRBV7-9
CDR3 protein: CASSKPGQGDTYEQYF
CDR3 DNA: TGTGCCAGCAGCAAACCGGGACAGGGGGACACCTACGAGCAGTACTTC

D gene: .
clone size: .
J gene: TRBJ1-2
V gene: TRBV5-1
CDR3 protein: CASSLGGVDGYTF
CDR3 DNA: TGCGCCAGCAGCCTAGGAGGGGTGGATGGCTACACCTTC

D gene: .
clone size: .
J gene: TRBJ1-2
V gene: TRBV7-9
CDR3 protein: CASSLPGDGYGYTF
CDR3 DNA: TGTGCCAGCAGCCTGCCGGGGGATGGCTATGGCTACACCTTC

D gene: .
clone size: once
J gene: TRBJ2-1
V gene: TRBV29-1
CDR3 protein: CSVEDTGEQFF
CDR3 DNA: TGCAGCGTTGAAGATACAGGGGAGCAGTTCTTC

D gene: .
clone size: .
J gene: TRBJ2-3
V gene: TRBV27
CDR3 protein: CASSRGTDTQYF
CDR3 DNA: TGTGCCAGCAGTCGAGGCACAGATACGCAGTATTTT

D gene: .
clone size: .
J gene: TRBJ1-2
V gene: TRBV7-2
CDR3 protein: CASSLDKNYGYTF
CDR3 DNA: TGTGCCAGCAGCTTGGACAAGAACTATGGCTACACCTTC

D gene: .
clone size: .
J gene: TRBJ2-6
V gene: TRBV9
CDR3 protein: CASSVVDSGANVLTF
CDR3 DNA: TGTGCCAGCAGCGTAGTAGACTCTGGGGCCAACGTCCTGACTTTC

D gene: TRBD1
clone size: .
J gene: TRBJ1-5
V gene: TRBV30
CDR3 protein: CAWSVNTGGKGVNQPQHF
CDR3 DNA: TGTGCCTGGAGTGTTAATACAGGGGGTAAAGGGGTCAATCAGCCCCAGCATTTT

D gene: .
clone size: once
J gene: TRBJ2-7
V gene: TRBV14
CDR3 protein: CASSQDERAGVSHEQYF
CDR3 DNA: TGTGCCAGCAGCCAAGATGAAAGGGCAGGGGTCTCCCACGAGCAGTACTTC

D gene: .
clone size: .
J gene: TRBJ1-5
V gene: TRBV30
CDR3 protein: CAWSEGQFGNQPQHF
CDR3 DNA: TGTGCCTGGAGTGAAGGACAGTTTGGCAATCAGCCCCAGCATTTT

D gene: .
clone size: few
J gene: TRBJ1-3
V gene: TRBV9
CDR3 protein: CASSALGTFGNTIYF
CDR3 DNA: TGTGCCAGCAGCGCCCTCGGGACATTTGGAAACACCATATATTTT

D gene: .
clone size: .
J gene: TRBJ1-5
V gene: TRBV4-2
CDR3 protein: CASSQTPGDQPQHF
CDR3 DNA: TGTGCCAGCAGCCAAACACCGGGGGATCAGCCCCAGCATTTT

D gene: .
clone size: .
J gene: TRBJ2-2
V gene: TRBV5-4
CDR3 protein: CASTNGQMNTGELFF
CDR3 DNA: TGTGCCAGCACAAACGGACAGATGAACACCGGGGAGCTGTTTTTT

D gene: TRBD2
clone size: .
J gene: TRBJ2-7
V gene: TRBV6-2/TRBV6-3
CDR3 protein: CASSYPPSGSNEQYF
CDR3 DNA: TGTGCCAGCAGTTACCCACCTAGCGGGAGTAACGAGCAGTACTTC

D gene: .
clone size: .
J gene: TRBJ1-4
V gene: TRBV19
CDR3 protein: CASSIVPSGEKLFF
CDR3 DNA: TGTGCCAGTAGTATTGTTCCCTCGGGGGAAAAACTGTTTTTT

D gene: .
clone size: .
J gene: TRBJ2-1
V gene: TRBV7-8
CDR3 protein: CASSLNRAVYNEQFF
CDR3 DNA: TGTGCCAGCAGCTTGAACAGGGCGGTCTACAATGAGCAGTTCTTC

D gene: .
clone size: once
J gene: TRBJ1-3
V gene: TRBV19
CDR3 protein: CASSRKPLDAYGNTIYF
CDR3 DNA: TGTGCCAGTAGCAGGAAACCTTTAGACGCTTATGGAAACACCATATATTTT

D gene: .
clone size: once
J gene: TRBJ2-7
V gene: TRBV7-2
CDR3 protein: CASSPRTGRLGEQYF
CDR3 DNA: TGTGCCAGCAGCCCGCGAACAGGGCGGCTCGGCGAGCAGTACTTC

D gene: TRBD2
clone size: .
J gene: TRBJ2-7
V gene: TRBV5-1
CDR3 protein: CASSLPGRSYEQYF
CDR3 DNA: TGCGCCAGCAGCTTGCCCGGGAGGTCCTACGAGCAGTACTTC

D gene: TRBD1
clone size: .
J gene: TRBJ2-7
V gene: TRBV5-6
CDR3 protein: CASRSQGSSYEQYF
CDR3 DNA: TGTGCCAGCAGATCACAGGGGTCCTCCTACGAGCAGTACTTC

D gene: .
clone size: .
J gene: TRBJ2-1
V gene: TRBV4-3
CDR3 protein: CASSPGTSIYNEQFF
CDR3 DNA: TGCGCCAGCAGCCCAGGGACTTCTATCTACAATGAGCAGTTCTTC

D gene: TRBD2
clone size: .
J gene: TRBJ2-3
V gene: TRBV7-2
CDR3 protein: CASSPRVAGTDTQYF
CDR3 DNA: TGTGCCAGCAGCCCCAGGGTAGCGGGGACAGATACGCAGTATTTT